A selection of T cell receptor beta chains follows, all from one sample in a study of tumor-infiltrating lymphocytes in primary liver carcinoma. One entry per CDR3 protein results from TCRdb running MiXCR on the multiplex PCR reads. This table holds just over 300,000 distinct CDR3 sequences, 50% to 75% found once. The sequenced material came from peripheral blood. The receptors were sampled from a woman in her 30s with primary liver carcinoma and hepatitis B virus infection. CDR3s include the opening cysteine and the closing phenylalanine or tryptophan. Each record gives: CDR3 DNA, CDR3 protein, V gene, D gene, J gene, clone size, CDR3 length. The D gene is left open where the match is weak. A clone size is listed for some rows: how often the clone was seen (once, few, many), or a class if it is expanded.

TGTACCAACAGCTTAGTTACTAGCGGCGCCAATGAGCAGTTCTTC | CTNSLVTSGANEQFF | TRBV11-1 | TRBD2 | TRBJ2-1 | NA | 15
TGTGCCAGCAGCTTCCAAGGACAGGGTTTGAATACGCAGCATTTT | CASSFQGQGLNTQHF | TRBV5-8 | TRBD1 | TRBJ1-5 | NA | 15
TGTGCTAGTGGTTTAGGGGACGGGAGGGGCAATGAGCAGTTCTTC | CASGLGDGRGNEQFF | TRBV12-5 | TRBD2 | TRBJ2-1 | NA | 15
TGTGCCACCAGTAAACTGGACAGGGGTGAGCCCCAGCATTTT | CATSKLDRGEPQHF | TRBV24-1 | TRBD1 | TRBJ1-5 | NA | 14
TGTGCCAGCAGGGAATTCGGCGGGAGGGCCCCCGAGCAGTACTTC | CASREFGGRAPEQYF | TRBV28 | TRBD2 | TRBJ2-7 | few | 15
TGTGCCAGCAGTGACGGACCGAGGGAAATGAACACTGAAGCTTTCTTT | CASSDGPREMNTEAFF | TRBV6-1 | NA | TRBJ1-1 | few | 16
TGTGCCAGGAGCCCGCGGGGCGGCCTCCTAGCCAAAAACATTCAGTACTTC | CARSPRGGLLAKNIQYF | TRBV7-9 | NA | TRBJ2-4 | NA | 17
TGTGCCAGCAGGGAACCGGGACAGGGGGCCAACGAGCAGTACTTC | CASREPGQGANEQYF | TRBV6-2/TRBV6-3 | TRBD1 | TRBJ2-7 | NA | 15
TGTGCCAGCAGCTTGGCCCTAGCGGATCGGGAGACCCAGTACTTC | CASSLALADRETQYF | TRBV5-4 | TRBD2 | TRBJ2-5 | NA | 15
TGCGCCAGCAGTCAAGAATGGGGCAGCCCAGAGACCCAGTACTTC | CASSQEWGSPETQYF | TRBV4-3 | NA | TRBJ2-5 | NA | 15
TGTGCCAGCAGACCCGACGGCTCTGGAAACACCATATATTTT | CASRPDGSGNTIYF | TRBV6-2/TRBV6-3 | NA | TRBJ1-3 | NA | 14
TGTGCCAGCAGCGGACCGACCGGGACACGCGTAAAGGACGAGCAGTACTTC | CASSGPTGTRVKDEQYF | TRBV11-2 | NA | TRBJ2-7 | many | 17
TGTGCCTGGAATGTGAGGCAGGGAGTATGCACCTTC | CAWNVRQGVCTF | TRBV30 | NA | TRBJ1-2 | NA | 12
TGTGCCAGCAGCGAGTCTAGGGAGACCCACTACTTC | CASSESRETHYF | TRBV5-4 | NA | TRBJ2-5 | NA | 12
TGTGCCTGCAGTTGGGCAGGGCCCGACTATGGCTACACCTTC | CACSWAGPDYGYTF | TRBV11-2 | NA | TRBJ1-2 | NA | 14
TGTGCCAGCAGTTCTAGCGGGAGCTACAATGAGCAGTTCTTC | CASSSSGSYNEQFF | TRBV12-3/TRBV12-4 | TRBD2 | TRBJ2-1 | few | 14
TGTGCTAGTGGTTTGATGGCGGCCTGGGGCAATGAGCAGTTCTTC | CASGLMAAWGNEQFF | TRBV12-5 | NA | TRBJ2-1 | NA | 15
TGCAGCGTTGCTGGGATACTGGGGACTGGAACTACCACAGATACGCAGTATTTT | CSVAGILGTGTTTDTQYF | TRBV29-1 | NA | TRBJ2-3 | NA | 18
TGCAGCGTCCTGTATCTAGATACGCAGTATTTT | CSVLYLDTQYF | TRBV29-1 | NA | TRBJ2-3 | NA | 11
TGTGCCAGCAGTCCCCGGACAGCGACCGGGGAGCTGTTTTTT | CASSPRTATGELFF | TRBV12-3/TRBV12-4 | NA | TRBJ2-2 | few | 14
TGTGCCAGCAGCCTGACAGCTAACACAGATACGCAGTATTTT | CASSLTANTDTQYF | TRBV5-4 | NA | TRBJ2-3 | few | 14
TGTGCCAGCGCAGGGGTGGGGACTGAGGACCCGACGAACACCGGGGAGTTGTTTTTT | CASAGVGTEDPTNTGELFF | TRBV11-3 | NA | TRBJ2-2 | NA | 19
TGTGCCAGCAGTTACTCTCACAGCGCCGGGGAGCTGCTTTTT | CASSYSHSAGELLF | TRBV6-2/TRBV6-3 | NA | TRBJ2-2 | NA | 14
TGTGCCAGCAGCGGGACAGGGGGCTGGTACACCTTC | CASSGTGGWYTF | TRBV5-4 | TRBD1 | TRBJ1-2 | NA | 12
TGTGCCAGCAGCCACGGACTCCCCGGAAATGAGCAGTTCTTC | CASSHGLPGNEQFF | TRBV6-2/TRBV6-3 | NA | TRBJ2-1 | few | 14
TGTGCCAGCAGTTACTCACGGGGAAGGTCCTACGAGCAGTACTTC | CASSYSRGRSYEQYF | TRBV6-5 | NA | TRBJ2-7 | few | 15
TGTGCCAGCACCCCCCCCATGGAGCGGGTGACAGATATGCAGTATTTT | CASTPPMERVTDMQYF | TRBV11-3 | NA | TRBJ2-3 | NA | 16
TGTGCCAGCAGGGGATCGGGGGCCTCCTACGAGCAGTACTTC | CASRGSGASYEQYF | TRBV6-1 | NA | TRBJ2-7 | few | 14
TGCGCCAGCAGCCCCACCCAAGAGGGGGGCCACCTTGGGTCCTACGAGCAGTACTTC | CASSPTQEGGHLGSYEQYF | TRBV4-1 | NA | TRBJ2-7 | few | 19
TGTGCCAGCAGCCCGACAGTTAATGAAAAACTGTTTTTT | CASSPTVNEKLFF | TRBV6-5 | NA | TRBJ1-4 | NA | 13
TGCGCCAGCAGCCAAGAGGGGGCGGGAAGGCTCAATGAGCTGTTCTTC | CASSQEGAGRLNELFF | TRBV4-1 | NA | TRBJ2-1 | few | 16
TGTGCCAGCAGAGGAGCTCGGAAAAAGGGAATACAAGAGACCCAGTACTTC | CASRGARKKGIQETQYF | TRBV6-6 | NA | TRBJ2-5 | few | 17
TGTGTCAGCAACCAAGTGGCTAGCGTACGTTTGGATGAGCAGTTCTTC | CVSNQVASVRLDEQFF | TRBV12-3/TRBV12-4 | NA | TRBJ2-1 | few | 16
TGTGCCAGCAGCTTTCCCGGGACTAGCGGAACCAAAAACATACTGTACTTC | CASSFPGTSGTKNILYF | TRBV11-1 | TRBD2 | TRBJ2-4 | once | 17
TGTGTCAGCAGCCCCCACGGGGACTGTGGCTACACCTTC | CVSSPHGDCGYTF | TRBV6-6 | NA | TRBJ1-2 | NA | 13
TGTGCCAGCAGTTCAGCGCTACAGGGGAACGGAACTTTT | CASSSALQGNGTF | TRBV12-3/TRBV12-4 | TRBD1 | TRBJ1-5 | NA | 13
TGTGCCACCAGTGAGCGGGGCCTCTCTGGAAACACCATATATTTT | CATSERGLSGNTIYF | TRBV24-1 | NA | TRBJ1-3 | NA | 15
TGTGCCTGGAGTGTAGCCGCATACGAGCAGTACTTC | CAWSVAAYEQYF | TRBV30 | NA | TRBJ2-7 | NA | 12
TGTGCCAGCAGTCTCACTCGGGCCGATGAGCAGCTCTTC | CASSLTRADEQLF | TRBV12-3/TRBV12-4 | NA | TRBJ2-1 | NA | 13
TGTGCCAGCAATATCCAGGGATTCTCCTACGAGCAGTACTTC | CASNIQGFSYEQYF | TRBV6-5 | NA | TRBJ2-7 | NA | 14
TGTGCCAGCAGGGGGGGACTAGACTGGGAGCAGTACTTC | CASRGGLDWEQYF | TRBV28 | TRBD2 | TRBJ2-7 | few | 13
TGTGTCAGCAGCTTCGGGACTATACAGGCTTTCTTT | CVSSFGTIQAFF | TRBV7-9 | NA | TRBJ1-1 | NA | 12
TGTGCCAGTAGCCCTTTAATGACAGGGGTGCGCAATCAGCCCCAGCATTTT | CASSPLMTGVRNQPQHF | TRBV7-9 | TRBD1 | TRBJ1-5 | NA | 17
TGCGCCAGCAGCGTATCAGGGCCTAGCTCTGGAAACACCATATATTTT | CASSVSGPSSGNTIYF | TRBV5-1 | NA | TRBJ1-3 | NA | 16
TGTGCTAGCAACGTAGCGGGAGTAGCCACCGTGGAGCTGTTTTTT | CASNVAGVATVELFF | TRBV12-3/TRBV12-4 | TRBD2 | TRBJ2-2 | NA | 15
TGTGCCAGCACCCCAGGTCGGACAGGGGGGACCAATGAGCAGTTCTTC | CASTPGRTGGTNEQFF | TRBV6-6 | TRBD1 | TRBJ2-1 | many | 16
TGTGCCAGCAGTGTTCCGGGACACATGAACACTGAAGCTTTCTTT | CASSVPGHMNTEAFF | TRBV6-1 | NA | TRBJ1-1 | NA | 15
TGTGTCAGCAGCTTACTGGGGTTCTCCTACGAGCAGTACTTC | CVSSLLGFSYEQYF | TRBV11-2 | NA | TRBJ2-7 | NA | 14
TGTGCCAGCAGTCCCTATATAGCGGGACATCTTACTTCTCTAGCCAAAAACATTCAGTACTTC | CASSPYIAGHLTSLAKNIQYF | TRBV6-5 | TRBD2 | TRBJ2-4 | NA | 21
TGCGCCAGCAGCCAAGAACTAGCGGGCAATGGGCAGTTCTTC | CASSQELAGNGQFF | TRBV4-1 | TRBD2 | TRBJ2-1 | NA | 14
TGCAGCGCAATTCAGGGGACCGGGGAGCTGTTTTTT | CSAIQGTGELFF | TRBV29-1 | NA | TRBJ2-2 | many | 12
TGTGCCAGCAGCCGGAGGGGACAAAACGTTCCTTGGGGACTAGCGGAGATTGAAGAGACCCAGTACTTC | CASSRRGQNVPWGLAEIEETQYF | TRBV28 | TRBD2 | TRBJ2-5 | NA | 23
TGTGCCAGCAGCGTCGCGGTCAGGCCGGAGACCCAGTACTTC | CASSVAVRPETQYF | TRBV9 | NA | TRBJ2-5 | NA | 14
TGTGCCAGCAGCCTTACCCGGGATGTCGGCTATGGCTACACCTTC | CASSLTRDVGYGYTF | TRBV14 | NA | TRBJ1-2 | few | 15
TGTGCTAGTGGGGTAGCCCCAGATACGCAGTATTTT | CASGVAPDTQYF | TRBV12-5 | NA | TRBJ2-3 | many | 12